What follows are 7 T cell receptor beta chains derived from one specimen sequenced in a study of neurological immune-mediated disorders. Using its own MiXCR run on the 5' RACE reads, TCRdb lists one record per CDR3 protein. The sample has 80,000 or so distinct CDR3 sequences; under 10% are singletons. The sequencing input was PBMCs. Receptors originate from a man over 45 in good health.

This chain uses TRBV6-5 with TRBJ1-2; 8 nucleotides align to TRBD1. Germline V CDR1 and CDR2: MNHEY, SVGAGI. The CDR3 extends over 10 amino acids. J was trimmed by 4 bases and V by 11 bases; bases with no gene match: 0. CDR3 in DNA: TGTGCCGGGACAGGCTATGGCTACACCTTC. This translates into CAGTGYGYTF.

This clonotype was recorded at least ten times. The chain recombines TRBV20-1 with TRBJ2-1; 12 bases agree with TRBD2. The germline V gene has CDR1 DFQATT and CDR2 SNEGSKA (reference sequence). This CDR3 contains 18 residues. J was trimmed by 4 bases and V by 0 bases; bases with no gene match: 10. CDR3 residues: CSARDRTSGRIGYNEQFF. The CDR3 DNA is TGCAGTGCTAGAGATCGAACTAGCGGGAGGATAGGGTACAATGAGCAGTTCTTC.

A few counts support this clonotype. The chain is built from TRBV6-5 and TRBJ2-5; D uncertain. There are 13 residues in the CDR3. Looked up from germline, CDR1 is MNHEY and CDR2 is SVGAGI. V lost 5 bases, J lost 0 bases, and 7 bases lay in between. In DNA form, the CDR3 reads TGTGCCAGCAGTCGGCGAAACCAAGAGACCCAGTACTTC. Protein product: CASSRRNQETQYF.

This clonotype was detected many times. The chain combines TRBV7-2 with TRBJ2-7, with 8 bases matching TRBD2. Germline CDR1 reads SGHTA; CDR2 reads FQGNSA. The CDR3 has 15 residues. With 2 bases clipped from V and 2 bases from J, the junction kept 5 bases outside the gene matches. CDR3 coding DNA: TGTGCCAGCAGCTTACGGGGGGGCCAACCCTACGAGCAGTACTTC. Translating gives CASSLRGGQPYEQYF.

This clonotype was counted at least ten times. This chain links TRBV10-3 with TRBJ2-1; 7 bases fit TRBD2. J gave up 8 bases and V 4 bases, and 5 bases lay outside the gene matches. Per germline, CDR1 ENHRY and CDR2 SYGVKD. CDR3 length: 13 amino acids. The CDR3 loop is CAISGTSADEQFF. The CDR3 nucleotides are TGTGCCATCAGTGGAACTAGCGCCGATGAGCAGTTCTTC.

The sample holds many counts of this clonotype. V and J are TRBV5-1 and TRBJ1-3; 7 positions match TRBD1. The junction had 10 bases not matched to a gene; V was cut back by 4 bases and J by 0 bases. This CDR3 spans 17 amino acids. In germline, CDR1 is SGHRS, CDR2 YFSETQ. The CDR3 spells CASSRWDSQSSGNTIYF. CDR3 nucleotide sequence: TGCGCCAGCAGCCGATGGGACAGCCAGAGCTCTGGAAACACCATATATTTT. Variable domain in full (rest from reference TRBV5-1 and TRBJ1-3): KAGVTQTPRYLIKTRGQQVTLSCSPISGHRSVSWYQQTPGQGLQFLFEYFSETQRNKGNFPGRFSGRQFSNSRSEMNVSTLELGDSALYLCASSRWDSQSSGNTIYFGEGSWLTVV.

This clonotype showed up many times. This could be a read error, since a much larger clone is one nucleotide away. The V call is TRBV11-2, the J call TRBJ2-1; D is undetermined. CDR1 and CDR2 from the germline V gene are SGHAT and FQNNGV. The CDR3 is made up of 13 amino acids. Trimming took 1 base from V and 2 from J, leaving 3 bases between them. The CDR3 here is CASSLAAYNEQFF. The CDR3 DNA follows: TGTGCCAGCAGCTTAGCGGCCTACAATGAGCAGTTCTTC.